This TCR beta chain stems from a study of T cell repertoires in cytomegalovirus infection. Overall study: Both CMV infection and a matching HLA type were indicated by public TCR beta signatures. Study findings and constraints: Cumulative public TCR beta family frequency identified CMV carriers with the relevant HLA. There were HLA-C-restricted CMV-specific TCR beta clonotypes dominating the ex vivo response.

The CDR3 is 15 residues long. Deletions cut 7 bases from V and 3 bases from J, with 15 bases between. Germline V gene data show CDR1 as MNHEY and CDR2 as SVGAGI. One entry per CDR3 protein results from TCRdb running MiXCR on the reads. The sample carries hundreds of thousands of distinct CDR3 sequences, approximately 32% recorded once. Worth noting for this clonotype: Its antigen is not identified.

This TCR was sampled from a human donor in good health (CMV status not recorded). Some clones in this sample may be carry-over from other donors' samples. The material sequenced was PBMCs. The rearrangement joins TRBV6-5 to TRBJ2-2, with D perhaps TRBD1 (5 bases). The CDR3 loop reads CASKQVGPHTGELFF. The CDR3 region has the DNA TGTGCCAGCAAGCAAGTGGGGCCCCACACCGGGGAGCTGTTTTTT.